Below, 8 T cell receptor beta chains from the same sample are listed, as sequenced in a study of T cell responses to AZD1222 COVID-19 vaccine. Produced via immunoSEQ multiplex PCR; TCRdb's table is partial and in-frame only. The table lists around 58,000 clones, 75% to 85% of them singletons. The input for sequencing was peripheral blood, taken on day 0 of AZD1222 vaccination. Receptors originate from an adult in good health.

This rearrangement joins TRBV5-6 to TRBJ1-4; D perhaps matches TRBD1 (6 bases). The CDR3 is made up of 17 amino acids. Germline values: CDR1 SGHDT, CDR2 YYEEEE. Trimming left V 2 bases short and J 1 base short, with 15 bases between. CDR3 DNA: TGTGCCAGCAGCTTCGGGGGGCCCCTAAGAACTAATGAAAAACTGTTTTTT. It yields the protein CASSFGGPLRTNEKLFF.

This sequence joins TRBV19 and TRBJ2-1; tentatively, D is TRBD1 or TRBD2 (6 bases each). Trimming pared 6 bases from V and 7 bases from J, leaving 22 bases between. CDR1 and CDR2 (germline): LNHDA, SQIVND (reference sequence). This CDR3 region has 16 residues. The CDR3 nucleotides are TGTGCCAGTAGAGTTGCGGGGACAAATGTTAGGAATGAGCAGTTCTTC. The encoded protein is CASRVAGTNVRNEQFF.

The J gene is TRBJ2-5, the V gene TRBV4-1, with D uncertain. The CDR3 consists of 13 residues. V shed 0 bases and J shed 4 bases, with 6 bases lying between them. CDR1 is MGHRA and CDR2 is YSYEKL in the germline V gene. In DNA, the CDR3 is TGCGCCAGCAGCCAAGAATTGACAGAGACCCAGTACTTC. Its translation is CASSQELTETQYF.

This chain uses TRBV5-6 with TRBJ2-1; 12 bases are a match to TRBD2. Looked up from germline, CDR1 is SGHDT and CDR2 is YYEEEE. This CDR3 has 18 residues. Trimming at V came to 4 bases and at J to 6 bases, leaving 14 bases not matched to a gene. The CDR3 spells CASSHFYAGLAGSNEQFF. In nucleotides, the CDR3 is TGTGCCAGCAGCCACTTTTATGCCGGACTAGCGGGATCCAATGAGCAGTTCTTC.

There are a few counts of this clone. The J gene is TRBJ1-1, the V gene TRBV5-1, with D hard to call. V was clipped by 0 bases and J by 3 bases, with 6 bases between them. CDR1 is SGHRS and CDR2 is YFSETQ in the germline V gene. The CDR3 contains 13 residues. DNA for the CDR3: TGCGCCAGCAGCTTGGAAGCCGACACTGAAGCTTTCTTT. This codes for CASSLEADTEAFF. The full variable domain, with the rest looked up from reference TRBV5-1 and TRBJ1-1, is KAGVTQTPRYLIKTRGQQVTLSCSPISGHRSVSWYQQTPGQGLQFLFEYFSETQRNKGNFPGRFSGRQFSNSRSEMNVSTLELGDSALYLCASSLEADTEAFFGQGTRLTVV.

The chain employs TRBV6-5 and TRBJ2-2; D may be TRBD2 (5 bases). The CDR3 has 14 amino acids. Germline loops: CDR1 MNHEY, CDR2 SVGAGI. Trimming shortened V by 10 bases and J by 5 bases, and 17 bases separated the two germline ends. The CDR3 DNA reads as TGTGCCACCGGTCTAGAGGGTGGAACCGGGGAGCTGTTTTTT. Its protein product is CATGLEGGTGELFF.

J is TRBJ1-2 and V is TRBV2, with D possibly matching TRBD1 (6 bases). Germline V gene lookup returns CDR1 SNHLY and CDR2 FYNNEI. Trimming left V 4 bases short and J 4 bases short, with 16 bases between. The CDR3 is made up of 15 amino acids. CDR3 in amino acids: CASSGIRTAVYGYTF. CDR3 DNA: TGTGCCAGCAGTGGGATCAGGACAGCGGTCTATGGCTACACCTTC.

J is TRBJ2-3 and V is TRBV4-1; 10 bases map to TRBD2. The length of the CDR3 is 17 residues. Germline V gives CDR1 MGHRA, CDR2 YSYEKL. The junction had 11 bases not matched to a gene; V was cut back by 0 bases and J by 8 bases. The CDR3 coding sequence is TGCGCCAGCAGCCAAGAAATGGTAGCGGGAGGTCAAGGTACGCAGTATTTT. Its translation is CASSQEMVAGGQGTQYF.